This T cell receptor beta chain was observed in a study of T cell repertoires in cytomegalovirus infection. Background on the study: Evidence of both CMV infection and a matching HLA type came from public TCR beta signatures. The study, taken as a whole, reports: The response measured ex vivo was dominated by TCR beta clonotypes (HLA-C-restricted and CMV-specific). The cumulative frequency of public TCR beta families identified carriers of CMV plus the relevant HLA.

V was trimmed by 0 bases and J by 3 bases, leaving 12 bases between them. The CDR3 has 15 amino acids. CDR1 and CDR2 (germline): MNHEY, SVGAGI. Concerning this clonotype: Its matching antigen is unknown.

TCRdb reprocessed the reads with MiXCR, giving one entry per CDR3 protein. The table shows fewer than 550,000 distinct CDR3 sequences, with approximately 15% occurring only once. The chain employs TRBV6-5 and TRBJ2-7, with D maybe TRBD1 (5 bases). Sequences were obtained from CD8+ T cells from PBMCs. The clonotype was recovered from a human donor in good health (CMV status not recorded). Some clones in this sample may be carry-over from other donors' samples. The CDR3 is CASSYSNRSGYEQYF. CDR3 nucleotides: TGTGCCAGCAGTTACTCGAACAGGTCCGGCTACGAGCAGTACTTC.